This TCR beta chain was recovered during a study of cytomegalovirus exposure and HLA in healthy donors (dated by TCRdb to the late 2010s). In terms of the full investigation: An earlier analysis of approximately 600 of the donors reported about 290 Gb of sequence data and some 120 million unique TCR beta sequences from about 180 million T cells. An early release that covered roughly 600 HLA-typed donors contained approximately 300 gigabases of sequencing data and tens of millions of unique TCR sequences. Among the roughly 410 genotyped donors, approximately 82% belonged to the genetic ancestry cluster associated with self-reported Caucasian donors. The aim of the study was to test whether cataloging public T cell receptors could identify signatures of past pathogen exposure. The study used immunosequencing to profile the T cell repertoires of several hundred subjects and linked those repertoires to cytomegalovirus serostatus. A separate validation cohort of about 110 different subjects was used in addition to the 666-subject first cohort. To predict cytomegalovirus infection status, the study combined high-throughput TCR immunosequencing, statistical association of individual TCRs with disease status, and machine learning. A later analysis re-examined previously published TCR beta repertoires from more than 650 donors and added high-resolution HLA genotyping to investigate patterns of TCR occurrence. In the later analysis, no new phenotypic data were used to find candidate immune exposures; instead, reliance was placed on TCR beta sequences and their occurrence across donors. In an earlier analysis of roughly 540 of the donors, high-throughput TCR beta sequencing was used to judge whether each TCR beta V gene segment behaved as functional or pseudogenic. Donor age, sex, ethnicity and CMV serostatus were compiled alongside the repertoire data. Genome-wide SNP genotypes for about 55% of the 666 donors were used in a later genetic analysis, which treated that subset as a discovery cohort. Every discovery cohort repertoire had been produced on one sequencing platform. Class I and class II HLA loci were covered by the typing at four-digit resolution. The number of typed donors differed by locus: about 620-630 for A, B, C, DRB1 and DQB1; 522 for DQA1; around 580 for DPA1; and about 450 for DPB1. Because of strong linkage in the cohort, 4 to 6 DR-DQ haplotypes were treated as single units for association and clustering. On average, approximately 250,000 unique TCR beta nucleotide sequences were sequenced per donor among 398 genotyped donors of the cohort, with roughly 18% of those sequences being non-productive.

The cohort comprised 550 to 700 healthy bone marrow donors. All cohort members were sampled while nominally healthy, although unrecorded immune exposures were likely present. The donor tested CMV seronegative, placing the donor among the approximately 400 seronegative members of the cohort. Every donor gave a peripheral blood sample, and the peripheral blood mononuclear cells from that sample were used for TCR beta sequencing. Genomic DNA extraction from the blood cell samples was performed with the Qiagen DNeasy Blood Extraction Kit. For this clone: What antigen it recognizes has not been identified. There are no base qualities to consult, and no much larger clone falls within one base.

Preparation of the library involved the immunoSEQ multiplex PCR assay. A mixture of 60 forward primers for TCR Vbeta segments and 13 reverse primers for TCR Jbeta segments was used in the multiplex PCR. The CDR3 region of rearranged TCR beta genes was amplified from genomic DNA with a multiplex PCR assay. The amplified TCR beta libraries were sequenced on the Illumina HiSeq System as 87-base-pair reads. Turning to the authors' computational methods: A later analysis counted about 80 million unique TCR beta chains across the 700 or so repertoires, and around 9.9 million of these chains were shared by at least two donors. Raw reads were error-corrected and collapsed into unique sequences with a nearest-neighbor algorithm that merged closely related sequences to remove PCR and sequencing errors. To assign V, D and J gene segments, CDR3 sequences were aligned to IMGT reference sequences. For a sequence to be retained, at least a six-nucleotide match to both a V gene segment and a J gene segment was required. Rearrangements were called productive when the CDR3 lacked stop codons and stayed in frame with V and J; all others were non-productive. CDR3 was defined according to IMGT convention as the region running from the second conserved V-encoded cysteine to the conserved J-encoded phenylalanine. The earlier analysis of about 610 of the donors excluded sequences that lacked an unambiguous match to a single V gene segment. In an earlier analysis of some 590 of the donors, a V segment was called functional when productive rearrangements were above 56.7%, and segregating when the standard deviation between donors exceeded 5%. A statistical classification framework was developed to diagnose cytomegalovirus status using the catalog of TCR beta chain sequences. V and J gene assignment, in a later analysis, came from comparing TCR nucleotide sequences with IMGT/GENE-DB human TR gene sequences. A later analysis assigned CDR3 sequences and most-parsimonious VDJ recombination scenarios with the TCRdist pipeline. In a later analysis, each TCR beta chain was defined by its CDR3 amino acid sequence together with its V-gene family, and reads without a unique V-gene family were excluded. A later analysis removed nearly 600 highly shared, low-generation-probability nucleotide sequences to deal with suspected cross-contamination and a sequencing artifact. In a later analysis, a clonal expansion index was calculated for each public chain from normalized within-repertoire ranks of inferred template counts. Generation probabilities in a later analysis came from a VDJ recombination model fitted to out-of-frame rearrangements, and those results were checked against IGoR. In a later analysis, hypergeometric tests were used to score TCR-TCR, TCR-HLA and TCR-CMV co-occurrence, with a repertoire-size bias correction applied to TCR pairs. A later analysis estimated false discovery rates by permuting HLA or CMV assignments 20 times. In a later analysis, co-occurring TCRs were grouped using DBSCAN, with TCRdist sequence similarity added in when clustering inside HLA-allele-positive subsets. For co-occurrence clustering, repertoires with fewer than 30,000 or more than 120,000 public chains were excluded, along with 4 to 6 repertoires with anomalous nucleotide sharing. What TCRdb holds here is the immuneACCESS table cut down to in-frame rearrangements. Part of the clones is not present; checked against another copy, under half of the missing clones reflect an unresolved V gene, and the others are unexplained. The V and J calls and the clone size are those of that table, but D and trimming were determined from the DNA. The sample contains some 150,000 clones, roughly 79% of them found a single time. Roughly 1.9% of the sample goes to the ten largest clones.

Trimmed from V: 7 bases; trimmed from J: 5 bases; junction bases lacking a gene match: 5. The CDR3 numbers 12 residues from cysteine through phenylalanine. Only CDR3 DNA is held: 36 bases, read in frame from base 1. In the germline V gene (reference sequence), CDR1 corresponds to MNHEY and CDR2 to SMNVEV. Beyond this particular receptor, the publication reports: Linkage disequilibrium might explain the correlated functional status among segregating V segments, but an unknown experimental factor could not be ruled out. Only TCR beta chains were sequenced in this cohort, and the absence of alpha or paired-chain data limited detectable features. Some 15 rarely observed V segments, including chromosome 9 orphons, were excluded from the earlier analysis of a few hundred of the donors because counts were too low. In a later genetic analysis, a missense DCLRE1C variant was associated with V-gene and J-gene trimming of TCR beta chains, and the association was replicated in an independent cohort. A group of highly shared sequence variants was considered likely to be a technical artifact of the sequencing pipeline. CMV serostatus was the only immune exposure information available for the cohort. Because HLA typing was missing for some donors at each locus, association tests included only the typed subset. A later analysis found that TCR association rates varied across HLA loci, with DRB1 alleles showing the most associated TCRs and HLA-C alleles the fewest. Across donors, most TCR sequences were observed very rarely, whereas some public TCRs were present in many individuals. In a later analysis, most CMV-associated TCR beta chains were found to appear HLA-restricted, with HLA associations seemingly driven largely by CMV exposure. Because the 87-base-pair reads could not distinguish some IMGT-functional V segments, including TRBV6-2 and TRBV6-3, those segments were excluded. An earlier analysis of around 500 of the donors showed that most TCR beta V segments appeared in productive rearrangements either about 90% or about 30% of the time, which broadly matched IMGT annotations. A few of the identified cytomegalovirus-associated TCR beta chains were confirmed in vitro to be specific for cytomegalovirus antigens. A further reported finding was that TCR beta sequences accurately predicted the HLA-A and HLA-B alleles for most subjects in the first cohort. The presence/absence analyses assumed that sequencing depth was roughly uniform across donors, and that assumption may not be true. In a later genetic analysis, fewer N-insertions in productive TCRs were reported among donors in an Asian-associated ancestry cluster than the roughly 640-donor mean. In a later analysis, several top co-occurrence clusters were reported to appear linked to parvovirus B19, influenza, CMV and Epstein-Barr virus. It was suggested by the authors that the approach could potentially be generalized to other disease states and immunological phenotypes. When HLA alleles, especially DR and DQ, strongly co-occurred, TCR associations were difficult to assign to individual alleles. A total of 150 or so TCR beta chains were listed by the study as associated with cytomegalovirus. At a false discovery rate of 0.05, a later analysis linked fewer than 20,000 TCR beta sequences to specific HLA alleles. In both the original and validation cohorts, the classifier was reported to diagnose cytomegalovirus status with high specificity and sensitivity. In a later analysis, HLA-associated TCR beta chains showed more clonal expansion and lower generation probabilities than non-associated chains that were equally common.

The rearrangement joined TRBV27 to TRBJ2-7, with 7 bases matching TRBD1. This receptor was identified in a woman in her thirties or forties in good health and CMV-seronegative. Source material: PBMCs. The CDR3 corresponds to CASINRGHEQYF. Read as DNA, the sequence is TGTGCCAGCATCAACAGGGGTCACGAGCAGTACTTC.